A selection of T cell receptor beta chains follows, all from one sample in a study of T cell responses to AZD1222 COVID-19 vaccine. Sequencing used immunoSEQ multiplex PCR; TCRdb keeps in-frame clones, though not all of them. The data contain 190,000 or so clones, approximately 90% of them singletons. This specimen consisted of peripheral blood, obtained 28 days after the second AZD1222 dose. All receptors come from an adult who received the AZD1222 COVID-19 vaccine. Each CDR3 is given with its conserved first and last residue. The D gene is left open where the match is weak. Clone sizes are given selectively: once, few, many, or a class where the clone is expanded.

j_call d_call clone_size v_call cdr3_nt cdr3_aa
TRBJ2-7 TRBD2 - TRBV4-2 TGTGCCAGCAGCCAAGGTCCGGGACTAGACTACGAGCAGTACTTC CASSQGPGLDYEQYF
TRBJ2-7 - - TRBV20-1 TGCAGTGCTAGGGGGTTGGACGAGCAGTACTTC CSARGLDEQYF
TRBJ2-6 - - TRBV19 TGTGCCAGTTCGGGGAGAGGACGGAACTCTGGGGCCAACGTCCTGACTTTC CASSGRGRNSGANVLTF
TRBJ2-1 TRBD1 - TRBV7-3 TGTGCCAGCAGCCCAGACCGGGACAGGGGAAAGAATGAGCAGTTCTTC CASSPDRDRGKNEQFF
TRBJ1-5 - once TRBV28 TGTGCCAGCACCGTGTATAGCAATCAGCCCCAGCATTTT CASTVYSNQPQHF
TRBJ2-7 TRBD2 - TRBV28 TGTGCCAGCAGTCCCAGCGGGAGCAACTACGAGCAGTACTTC CASSPSGSNYEQYF
TRBJ1-2 - - TRBV9 TGTGCCAGCAGCGTAGGTAGGTCGGCAGGCGACTATGGCTACACCTTC CASSVGRSAGDYGYTF
TRBJ2-2 - - TRBV6-6 TGTGCCAGCAGTCCCCGGGGAGGCACGAACACCGGGGAGCTGTTTTTT CASSPRGGTNTGELFF
TRBJ2-3 - - TRBV7-9 TGTGCCAGCAATAACGTGTGGGGAGATACGCAGTATTTT CASNNVWGDTQYF
TRBJ2-1 TRBD2 - TRBV5-1 TGCGCCAGCAGCTTGTGGGCGGGAGTGTCCTACAATGAGCAGTTCTTC CASSLWAGVSYNEQFF
TRBJ2-7 TRBD2 - TRBV27 TGTGCCAGCAGTTCCCGGTCCCCCTGGGTAGCGGGAGGCCCAAACTCCTACGAGCAGTACTTC CASSSRSPWVAGGPNSYEQYF
TRBJ2-1 - - TRBV28 TGTGCCAGCAGTTTGACCGTTAGCTCCTACAATGAGCAGTTCTTC CASSLTVSSYNEQFF
TRBJ1-1 - - TRBV7-9 TGTGCCAGCAGCTCAGGGACGGTTAAGAACACTGAAGCTTTCTTT CASSSGTVKNTEAFF
TRBJ2-7 - - TRBV28 TGTGCCAGCAGTTTCGGGGGCAGGCCTCTCTACGAGCAGTACTTC CASSFGGRPLYEQYF
TRBJ1-5 - - TRBV18 TGTGCCAGCTCACCTCCAGGCAGCTACAATCAGCCCCAGCATTTT CASSPPGSYNQPQHF
TRBJ1-2 - - TRBV28 TGTGCCAGCAGTGATAGGACAGAAAGTGGCTACACCTTC CASSDRTESGYTF
TRBJ2-7 TRBD2 - TRBV6-2/TRBV6-3 TGTGCCAGCAGTTACCCTGCGACCGGGACTAGCGGGAGGCCCCTCTACGAGCAGTACTTC CASSYPATGTSGRPLYEQYF
TRBJ2-4 TRBD1 - TRBV3-1/TRBV3-2 TGTGCCAGCAGCCACCCCCGGACAGGGGTCGGCGCTGCCAAAAACATTCAGTACTTC CASSHPRTGVGAAKNIQYF
TRBJ1-4 - - TRBV12-3/TRBV12-4 TGTGCCAGCAGTCGATTGGCGGGGTCAGAACTGTTTTTT CASSRLAGSELFF
TRBJ2-1 - once TRBV21-1 TGTGCCAGCAGCAAAGCGCGGGCGGGCTGCTCCTACAATGAGCAGTTCTTC CASSKARAGCSYNEQFF
TRBJ2-5 TRBD1 - TRBV5-1 TGCGCCAGCAGCTCGACAGGGGTGAGCCAAGAGACCCAGTACTTC CASSSTGVSQETQYF
TRBJ2-1 - - TRBV6-4 TGTGCCAGCAGCAAAGGACCCGACTCCTACAATGAGCAGTTCTTC CASSKGPDSYNEQFF
TRBJ2-3 - - TRBV4-1 TGCGCCAGCAGATTCTCAACCAGCGGGACAACGACCACAGATACGCAGTATTTT CASRFSTSGTTTTDTQYF
TRBJ1-4 TRBD1 - TRBV19 TGTGCCAGTAGTACCGGGACAGATGAAAAACTGTTTTTT CASSTGTDEKLFF
TRBJ2-7 TRBD2 - TRBV30 TGTGCCTGCCACAAGGGAGGGAGGGCCTACGAGCAGTACTTC CACHKGGRAYEQYF
TRBJ2-7 TRBD1 - TRBV6-5 TGTGCCTCCGAACCCACCGGACAGGGGTACGAGCAGTACTTC CASEPTGQGYEQYF
TRBJ2-3 TRBD2 - TRBV5-4 TGTGCCAGCAGCAGGGGACTAGCCCCCACAGATACGCAGTATTTT CASSRGLAPTDTQYF
TRBJ1-1 - - TRBV12-3/TRBV12-4 TGTGCCAGCAGTTTAATTTCGGGGGGAGCTTTCTTT CASSLISGGAFF
TRBJ2-1 TRBD2 - TRBV5-1 TGCGCCAGCAGCTTGGGGGAGGGCAGGCCCAATGAGCAGTTCTTC CASSLGEGRPNEQFF
TRBJ2-5 TRBD2 - TRBV3-1/TRBV3-2 TGTGCCAGCAGCCAAGGCACTAGCGTGGAGAGGACCCAGTACTTC CASSQGTSVERTQYF
TRBJ1-4 - - TRBV30 TGTGCCTGGAGCGCGGCGGGGCTGGAAAAACTGTTTTTT CAWSAAGLEKLFF
TRBJ2-7 - few TRBV4-3 TGCGCCAGCAGCCAAGATCGCCCGGCTGGGTACGAGCAGTACTTC CASSQDRPAGYEQYF
TRBJ2-1 TRBD1 - TRBV28 TGTGCCAGCAGTCCCCATCGGGGACAGCGATACAATGAGCAGTTCTTC CASSPHRGQRYNEQFF
TRBJ2-7 TRBD1 - TRBV18 TGTGCCAGCTCACCACCAACTACAGGGGACTACGAGCAGTACTTC CASSPPTTGDYEQYF
TRBJ2-5 TRBD2 - TRBV6-2/TRBV6-3 TGTGCCAGCAGTTACCAGGCGGGAGGGCAAGAGACCCAGTACTTC CASSYQAGGQETQYF
TRBJ2-2 - - TRBV7-7 TGTGCTAGCAGCTTATCAGGCACATCGAACACCGGGGAGCTGTTTTTT CASSLSGTSNTGELFF
TRBJ2-7 - - TRBV19 TGTGCCAGTAGAATGTCGGGGGAGCAGTACTTC CASRMSGEQYF
TRBJ1-3 - - TRBV11-2 TGTGCCAGCAGTCCACCGGGGATCCGGGACACCATATATTTT CASSPPGIRDTIYF
TRBJ1-3 - few TRBV4-3 TGCGCCAGCAGCCAAGATGTCGGAATTGGAAACACCATATATTTT CASSQDVGIGNTIYF
TRBJ2-7 TRBD2 - TRBV28 TGTGCCAGCAGCAGTGCGGGAGGGCCCGACGAGCAGTACTTC CASSSAGGPDEQYF
TRBJ1-2 - - TRBV30 TGTGCCTTAACAGTTGTCTATGGCTACACCTTC CALTVVYGYTF
TRBJ1-3 - - TRBV30 TGTGCCTGGGGGGGCGACAGATACTCTGGAAACACCATATATTTT CAWGGDRYSGNTIYF
TRBJ2-3 TRBD1 - TRBV29-1 TGCAGCGTTGAGGGACAGGGGGACAGCACAGATACGCAGTATTTT CSVEGQGDSTDTQYF
TRBJ1-2 - - TRBV9 TGTGCCAGCAGCGTGATTGACGGCTACACCTTC CASSVIDGYTF
TRBJ2-7 - - TRBV27 TGTGCCAGCAGTTTTCAAGGTCGGAACGAGCAGTACTTC CASSFQGRNEQYF
TRBJ2-1 - - TRBV2 TGTGCCAGCAAGGGGTCCTACAATGAGCAGTTCTTC CASKGSYNEQFF
TRBJ1-4 - - TRBV5-1 TGCGCCAGCAGCTTGGATCCAGGGACGGACGAAAAACTGTTTTTT CASSLDPGTDEKLFF
TRBJ2-1 - - TRBV4-3 TGCGCCAGCAGCCAAGATGGAAGGGGCACCCTACGCGGCAATGAGCAGTTCTTC CASSQDGRGTLRGNEQFF
TRBJ2-1 TRBD2 - TRBV11-2 TGTGCCAGCAGCAGGGGCGGGAGCTCCTACAATGAGCAGTTCTTC CASSRGGSSYNEQFF
TRBJ1-2 - - TRBV4-1 TGCGCCAGCAGCCAAGAGCCCGGGACAAAGGATGGCTACACCTTC CASSQEPGTKDGYTF
TRBJ1-1 - once TRBV7-3 TGTGCCAGCAGCTCCGGTCTGAACACTGAAGCTTTCTTT CASSSGLNTEAFF
TRBJ2-7 - once TRBV29-1 TGCAGCTTCAGGGGGGGGGCCTACGAGCAGTACTTC CSFRGGAYEQYF
TRBJ2-2 TRBD1 - TRBV19 TGTGCCAGTAGTAAACAGGGGGTATACACCGGGGAGCTGTTTTTT CASSKQGVYTGELFF
TRBJ2-6 - - TRBV3-1/TRBV3-2 TGTGCCAGCAGCCAAGCGGGTAGCGGGGCCAACGTCCTGACTTTC CASSQAGSGANVLTF
TRBJ2-2 - - TRBV7-2 TGTGCCAGCAGCACAGGCCGGGAGCGAGCGAACACCGGGGAGCTGTTTTTT CASSTGRERANTGELFF